Included here is one T cell receptor beta chain sequence, with context. Its target is not known. It was CD45RO-negative cells, positively selected for CCR7, that made up naive CD8 cells, with terminally differentiated effector memory CD45RA+ cells excluded. Donation came from healthy HIV-negative adults that had no recent acute infections or vaccinations. The data derive from a study of shared clonotypes between healthy human individuals. Whole-study results and caveats: Naive subsets generally exceeded memory subsets in estimated richness.

Here immunoSEQ multiplex PCR was the method, and the copy in TCRdb shows in-frame clones only, minus some. The sample lists around 2,000,000 clones, 85% to 95% occurring once. The CDR3 is 11 residues long. The germline V gene encodes CDR1 SGDLS and CDR2 YYNGEE. The germline V and J ends were trimmed by 3 bases and 2 bases, with 3 bases remaining between them. The genes are TRBV9 and TRBJ2-7; D not certain. Material: naive CD8+ T cells sorted from blood. The sequence derives from a young man in good health. Written as DNA, the CDR3 is TGTGCCAGCAGCGACACCTACGAGCAGTACTTC. It translates to CASSDTYEQYF.